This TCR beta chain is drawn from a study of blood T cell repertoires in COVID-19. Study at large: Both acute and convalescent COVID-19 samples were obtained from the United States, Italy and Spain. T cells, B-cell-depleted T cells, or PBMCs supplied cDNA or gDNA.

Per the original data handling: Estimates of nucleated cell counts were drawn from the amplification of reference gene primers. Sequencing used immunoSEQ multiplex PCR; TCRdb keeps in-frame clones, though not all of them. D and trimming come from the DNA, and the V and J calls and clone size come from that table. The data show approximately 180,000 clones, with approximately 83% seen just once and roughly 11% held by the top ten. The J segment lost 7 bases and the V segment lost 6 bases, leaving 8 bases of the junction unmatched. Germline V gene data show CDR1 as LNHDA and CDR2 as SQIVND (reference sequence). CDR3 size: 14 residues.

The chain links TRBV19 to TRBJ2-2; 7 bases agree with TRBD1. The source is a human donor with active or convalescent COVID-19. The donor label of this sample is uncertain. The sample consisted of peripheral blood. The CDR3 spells CASRILQGIGELFF. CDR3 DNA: TGTGCCAGTAGGATATTACAGGGGATCGGGGAGCTGTTTTTT.